These 28 T cell receptor beta chains came from one sample sequenced in a study of blood T cell repertoires in COVID-19. The table came from immunoSEQ multiplex PCR; TCRdb's copy has only in-frame clones and leaves some out. The sample yields hundreds of thousands of clones, 70% to 85% seen once. Sample: peripheral blood. These receptors all stem from a woman of 80 years or more with acute or convalescent COVID-19.

The rearrangement joins TRBV9 to TRBJ2-3; 7 bases line up with TRBD2. CDR1 and CDR2 from the germline V gene are SGDLS and YYNGEE. CDR3 length: 14 residues. V shed 2 bases and J 6 bases; nucleotides not matched to a gene: 6. The CDR3 DNA follows: TGTGCCAGCAGCGTTTCAAGCGGGGCCGATACGCAGTATTTT. Translated, it gives CASSVSSGADTQYF.

Regarding this clone: Within the sample, other DNA sequences also encode this same CDR3. J is TRBJ1-4 and V is TRBV9; 10 bases fit TRBD1. The CDR3 is 15 residues long. V was pared by 0 bases and J by 7 bases, with 3 bases of the junction left unmatched. Germline CDR1 reads SGDLS; CDR2 reads YYNGEE. Written as DNA, the CDR3 is TGTGCCAGCAGCGTAGGTGGGACAGGGGCTGAAAAACTGTTTTTT. Its translation: CASSVGGTGAEKLFF.

V gene TRBV15 combines with J gene TRBJ2-5; possibly TRBD1 for D (7 bases). The CDR3 has 15 residues. Trimming removed 8 bases from V and 4 bases from J, with 20 bases in between. The germline V gene encodes CDR1 LNHNV and CDR2 YYDKDF (reference sequence). The CDR3 nucleotides are TGTGCCACCGGTGTTGACCCAGGGGGAGGAGAGACCCAGTACTTC. Translating it yields CATGVDPGGGETQYF.

The J gene is TRBJ1-1, the V gene TRBV6-5; the D is unclear. This CDR3 has 13 residues. CDR1 and CDR2 (germline): MNHEY, SVGAGI. V was pared by 7 bases and J by 9 bases, with 18 bases between. The CDR3 nucleotides are TGTGCCAGCATCCCGTCTAGCAGGAGGAAAGCTTTCTTT. Its translation: CASIPSSRRKAFF.

The chain carries TRBV4-2 and TRBJ1-5; D is possibly TRBD1 (6 bases). Trimming pared 4 bases from V and 5 bases from J, leaving 9 bases between. This CDR3 contains 13 residues. Germline lookup yields CDR1 LGHNA and CDR2 YNFKEQ. The CDR3 region is CASSRGQYQPQHF. The CDR3 bases are TGTGCCAGCAGCCGAGGACAGTATCAGCCCCAGCATTTT.

The sample holds one count of this clone. The V call is TRBV19, the J call TRBJ1-1; 9 bases are a match to TRBD1. With 2 bases clipped from V and 6 bases from J, the junction kept 4 bases outside the gene matches. Per the germline V gene, CDR1 is LNHDA and CDR2 is SQIVND (reference sequence). CDR3 length: 14 residues. The CDR3 nucleotides are TGTGCCAGTAGTATAAACAGGGGGCTAGCTGAAGCTTTCTTT. Amino acid sequence: CASSINRGLAEAFF.

This chain connects TRBV7-2 to TRBJ2-1, with TRBD2 matching over 7 bases. Germline-derived CDR1 and CDR2 are SGHTA and FQGNSA. With 3 bases clipped from V and 9 bases from J, the junction kept 8 bases outside the gene matches. The CDR3 consists of 14 residues. The CDR3 spells CASSLTTSTAEQFF. The DNA of the CDR3 is TGTGCCAGCAGCTTGACGACTAGCACGGCTGAGCAGTTCTTC.

This clone was seen a few times. This chain links TRBV6-1 with TRBJ2-5; D is possibly TRBD1 (6 bases). The ends were cut back, 2 bases at V and 6 bases at J, with 10 bases in the middle. This CDR3 is 13 amino acids long. The germline gives CDR1 MNHNS, CDR2 SASEGT. The CDR3 sequence: CASSEIDRKTQYF. CDR3 DNA sequence: TGTGCCAGCAGTGAAATAGACAGGAAGACCCAGTACTTC.

The chain uses TRBV5-8 and TRBJ1-1; maybe TRBD1 (6 bases). Germline lookup yields CDR1 SGHTS and CDR2 YDEGEE. The V end was cut by 1 base, the J end by 0 bases, with 7 bases between. This CDR3 spans 14 amino acids. CDR3 DNA: TGTGCCAGCAGCTTGACAGGGCTGAACACTGAAGCTTTCTTT. It yields the protein CASSLTGLNTEAFF. The variable domain in full, with the rest retrieved from reference TRBV5-8 and TRBJ1-1, is EAGVTQSPTHLIKTRGQQATLRCSPISGHTSVYWYQQALGLGLQFLLWYDEGEERNRGNFPPRFSGRQFPNYSSELNVNALELEDSALYLCASSLTGLNTEAFFGQGTRLTVV.

The chain links TRBV18 to TRBJ2-7, with a weak D call TRBD2 (6 bases). This CDR3 contains 15 residues. CDR1 and CDR2 from the germline V gene are KGHSH and LQKENI. V was shortened by 4 bases and J by 0 bases, with 13 bases between the two germline ends. The CDR3: CASSLLDGSSYEQYF. CDR3 nucleotides: TGTGCCAGCTCACTATTGGACGGGAGCTCCTACGAGCAGTACTTC.

The rearrangement joins TRBV24-1 to TRBJ2-3, with 11 bases matching TRBD1. The CDR3 contains 19 residues. Germline V lookup: CDR1 KGHDR, CDR2 SFDVKD. V shed 2 bases and J 2 bases; nucleotides not matched to a gene: 11. The CDR3 sequence is CATSDYIPGQGVHTDTQYF. CDR3 coding DNA: TGTGCCACCAGTGATTATATACCGGGACAGGGGGTTCACACAGATACGCAGTATTTT.

The chain carries TRBV6-5 and TRBJ2-7; 8 bases fit TRBD1. CDR1 MNHEY and CDR2 SVGAGI come from the germline V gene. This CDR3 is built from 14 residues. V shed 6 bases, J shed 4 bases, and the junction held 8 bases outside the gene matches. CDR3 DNA: TGTGCCAGCAGGGGGACAGGCCCCCCTTACGAGCAGTACTTC. Translation gives CASRGTGPPYEQYF.

This chain joins TRBV6-1 and TRBJ2-5; TRBD1 matches at 7 bases. This CDR3 is built from 13 residues. Germline values: CDR1 MNHNS, CDR2 SASEGT. V dropped 5 bases and J dropped 4; count of bases not matched to a gene: 4. DNA for the CDR3: TGTGCCAGCAGTTTGACAGGGCGAGAGACCCAGTACTTC. It codes for CASSLTGRETQYF.

The chain joins TRBV7-2 to TRBJ2-5, with TRBD1 as a possible D gene (6 bases). The CDR3 contains 15 residues. Germline CDR1 is SGHTA and CDR2 is FQGNSA. V lost 6 bases, J lost 1 base, and 15 bases lay in between. CDR3 nucleotides: TGTGCCAGCAGTTTCCTTGGACAGCCCCAAGAGACCCAGTACTTC. It is translated as CASSFLGQPQETQYF.

This sequence joins TRBV6-6 and TRBJ1-2, with TRBD1 matching 8 bases. The CDR3 consists of 12 residues. The V gene end was trimmed by 6 bases and the J gene end by 6 bases; junction bases not matched to a gene: 3. Germline V gives CDR1 MNHNY, CDR2 SVGAGI (reference sequence). The CDR3 DNA reads TGTGCCAGCAGCTTACAGGGGGATGGCTACACCTTC. Translated: CASSLQGDGYTF.

V is TRBV9 and J is TRBJ2-1, with 8 positions matching TRBD2. The CDR3 totals 14 residues. Germline CDR1 is SGDLS and CDR2 is YYNGEE. V shed 3 bases, J shed 4 bases, and the junction held 3 bases outside the gene matches. The CDR3 DNA sequence: TGTGCCAGCAGCGGAAGCGGGGGTTACAATGAGCAGTTCTTC. This codes for CASSGSGGYNEQFF.

CDR3 sequence reads: CASSGIRLAGVETQYF. As DNA, the CDR3 is TGTGCCAGCAGCGGGATCCGACTAGCGGGGGTGGAGACCCAGTACTTC. The chain uses TRBV28 and TRBJ2-5, with 12 nucleotides matching TRBD2. Germline V gives CDR1 MDHEN, CDR2 SYDVKM. This CDR3 is built from 16 residues. Trimming removed 6 bases from V and 5 bases from J; junction bases left unmatched: 10.

This sequence joins TRBV4-1 and TRBJ1-5; D may be TRBD1 (6 bases). CDR1 MGHRA and CDR2 YSYEKL come from the germline V gene. This CDR3 comprises 17 residues. The ends were cut back, 1 base at V and 1 base at J, with 14 bases in the middle. DNA of the CDR3: TGCGCCAGCAGCCAAGGGGCCCCAGGGGAGAGCAATCAGCCCCAGCATTTT. Translation: CASSQGAPGESNQPQHF.

V usage is TRBV7-2 and J usage is TRBJ1-1, with a possible D match to TRBD1 (6 bases). V was clipped by 5 bases and J by 0 bases, with 10 bases between them. There are 14 residues in the CDR3. In germline, CDR1 is SGHTA, CDR2 FQGNSA. The chain's CDR3 is CASSPGQMNTEAFF. The CDR3 DNA reads TGTGCCAGCAGCCCTGGACAGATGAACACTGAAGCTTTCTTT. The variable domain in full, completed from reference TRBV7-2 and TRBJ1-1, reads GAGVSQSPSNKVTEKGKDVELRCDPISGHTALYWYRQSLGQGLEFLIYFQGNSAPDKSGLPSDRFSAERTGGSVSTLTIQRTQQEDSAVYLCASSPGQMNTEAFFGQGTRLTVV.

This chain joins TRBV18 and TRBJ1-1; the D gene is possibly TRBD1 (5 bases). V was trimmed by 2 bases and J by 1 base, leaving 8 bases between them. The CDR3 is made up of 14 amino acids. CDR1 KGHSH and CDR2 LQKENI come from the germline V gene. The CDR3: CASSPDSGNTEAFF. The CDR3 nucleotides are TGTGCCAGCTCACCAGACAGTGGGAACACTGAAGCTTTCTTT.

This chain links TRBV10-3 with TRBJ2-7; TRBD2 is a possible D gene (7 bases). The CDR3 spans 15 residues. V lost 10 bases and J 2 bases, leaving 21 bases between the germline ends. Germline lookup yields CDR1 ENHRY and CDR2 SYGVKD. The DNA of the CDR3 is TGTGCCACGGAAGAAGCGGGACACTCGACCTACGAGCAGTACTTC. It codes for CATEEAGHSTYEQYF.

V gene TRBV11-2 combines with J gene TRBJ2-5; 10 bases match TRBD1. V was pared by 4 bases and J by 5 bases, with 10 bases of the junction left unmatched. Germline CDR1 and CDR2: SGHAT and FQNNGV. The CDR3 sequence is 16 residues long. This chain's CDR3 is CASSSLGQGDRETQYF. The CDR3 nucleotides are TGTGCCAGCAGCTCCCTAGGACAGGGGGATCGGGAGACCCAGTACTTC. The variable domain in full, with the rest retrieved from reference TRBV11-2 and TRBJ2-5, is EAGVAQSPRYKIIEKRQSVAFWCNPISGHATLYWYQQILGQGPKLLIQFQNNGVVDDSQLPKDRFSAERLKGVDSTLKIQPAKLEDSAVYLCASSSLGQGDRETQYFGPGTRLLVL.

The chain employs TRBV6-5 and TRBJ1-2; D unresolved. V lost 6 bases and J 4 bases, leaving 15 bases between the germline ends. Germline CDR1 is MNHEY and CDR2 is SVGAGI. This CDR3 region has 14 residues. The CDR3 region is CASSPMAGGYGYTF. DNA of the CDR3: TGTGCCAGCAGCCCCATGGCCGGCGGCTATGGCTACACCTTC.

The chain combines TRBV2 with TRBJ2-5; TRBD2 is a possible D gene (5 bases). Trimming cost V 8 bases and J 5 bases, with 18 bases left between them. This CDR3 has 14 amino acids. CDR1 is SNHLY, CDR2 FYNNEI, per germline. The DNA of the CDR3 is TGTGCCAGCGGAGGACCCGGGGTGGATGAGACCCAGTACTTC. Translated, it gives CASGGPGVDETQYF.

V is TRBV7-2 and J is TRBJ2-5; 8 bases are shared with TRBD2. Germline V gene sequence: CDR1 SGHTA, CDR2 FQGNSA. The CDR3 sequence is 14 residues long. Losses at the gene ends were 3 bases for V and 5 bases for J; bases not matched to a gene: 5. The CDR3 protein is CASSFGLAWETQYF. The CDR3 nucleotides are TGTGCCAGCAGCTTCGGACTAGCCTGGGAGACCCAGTACTTC.

The chain employs TRBV2 and TRBJ2-1, with 8 bases that match TRBD2. Germline loops: CDR1 SNHLY, CDR2 FYNNEI. This CDR3 contains 15 residues. V lost 6 bases to trimming and J lost 3 bases; unmatched junction nucleotides: 7. This CDR3 is CASRDIAGNYNEQFF. The CDR3 nucleotides are TGTGCCAGCAGAGATATAGCGGGGAACTACAATGAGCAGTTCTTC.

The chain combines TRBV19 with TRBJ1-4, with D possibly TRBD1 on 6 matching bases. CDR1 LNHDA and CDR2 SQIVND come from the germline V gene (reference sequence). V lost 7 bases, J lost 9 bases, and 12 bases lay in between. The CDR3 runs to 12 residues. In nucleotides, the CDR3 is TGTGCCAGTACAGGGGCAGCCAAAAAACTGTTTTTT. Residues: CASTGAAKKLFF.

This chain uses TRBV5-1 with TRBJ1-2, with 7 bases matching TRBD1. Germline CDR1 reads SGHRS; CDR2 reads YFSETQ. Trimming removed 4 bases from V and 8 bases from J; junction bases left unmatched: 8. This CDR3 spans 13 amino acids. CDR3 sequence reads: CASSLQGTRGYTF. The CDR3, as DNA: TGCGCCAGCAGCCTACAGGGGACGAGGGGCTACACCTTC.